The rows below give T cell receptor beta chains drawn from one sample of a study of cytotoxic CD8 clonotypes in ibrutinib-treated CLL. Clones were sequenced by immunoSEQ multiplex PCR, and TCRdb holds only the in-frame ones, with some missing. The sample has roughly 54,000 clones, about 57% seen once. The sample consisted of PBMCs, taken after 24 months of ibrutinib treatment. Receptor source: a human donor with chronic lymphocytic leukemia. The CDR3 runs from the conserved cysteine through the conserved F or W. A D gene is named only where the DNA matches it firmly. Rows may omit the clone size; those that give it use once, few, many or a size class.

d_call j_call clone_size v_call cdr3_aa cdr3_nt
. TRBJ1-5 few TRBV5-1 CASSLGGAGKEPQHF TGCGCCAGCAGCTTGGGAGGGGCCGGGAAGGAGCCCCAGCATTTT
. TRBJ2-2 . TRBV29-1 CSVGGAAGNTGELFF TGCAGCGTTGGGGGGGCTGCGGGGAACACCGGGGAGCTGTTTTTT
TRBD2 TRBJ2-5 once TRBV5-1 CASSLTSGGREETQYF TGCGCCAGCAGCTTGACTAGCGGGGGCCGAGAAGAGACCCAGTACTTC
. TRBJ1-6 . TRBV6-4 CASKQGTNSPLHF TGTGCCAGCAAGCAGGGGACGAATTCACCCCTCCACTTT
. TRBJ1-2 once TRBV2 CASYDGTYGYTF TGTGCCAGCTACGACGGAACCTATGGCTACACCTTC
. TRBJ1-5 few TRBV6-1 CASTNGNQPQHF TGTGCCAGCACCAACGGAAATCAGCCCCAGCATTTT
. TRBJ2-5 . TRBV20-1 CSASRVGTQYF TGCAGTGCTAGTAGGGTGGGGACCCAGTACTTC
. TRBJ1-1 once TRBV29-1 CSVVLAGDLMNTEAFF TGCAGCGTTGTGCTTGCGGGTGACTTAATGAACACTGAAGCTTTCTTT
. TRBJ2-6 few TRBV2 CASTGDHSGANVLTF TGTGCCAGCACAGGGGACCACTCTGGGGCCAACGTCCTGACTTTC
. TRBJ2-7 . TRBV2 CASSPRGGRGLVEQYF TGTGCCAGCAGCCCCCGCGGAGGCAGGGGACTTGTAGAGCAGTACTTC
TRBD1 TRBJ1-1 . TRBV28 CASSHGQGWTEAFF TGTGCCAGCAGCCACGGACAGGGATGGACTGAAGCTTTCTTT
. TRBJ2-7 . TRBV7-9 CASSGESGSEQYF TGTGCCAGCAGCGGGGAGTCGGGGAGCGAGCAGTACTTC
. TRBJ1-2 . TRBV25-1 CASSAITENYGYTF TGTGCCAGCAGTGCGATCACAGAAAACTATGGCTACACCTTC
TRBD1 TRBJ2-7 . TRBV6-5 CASRLPGQGIGEQYF TGTGCCAGCAGGCTACCGGGACAGGGTATAGGCGAGCAGTACTTC
. TRBJ2-3 once TRBV6-5 CASSVRRTDTQYF TGTGCCAGCAGCGTACGTCGCACAGATACGCAGTATTTT
. TRBJ1-6 few TRBV6-6 CASSQLGSPLHF TGTGCCAGCAGCCAACTGGGATCACCCCTCCACTTT
TRBD2 TRBJ2-3 medium-sized TRBV4-2 CASSLQVAGAGSDTQYF TGTGCCAGCAGCCTCCAGGTAGCGGGGGCCGGATCAGATACGCAGTATTTT
. TRBJ2-4 few TRBV4-2 CASSQEGGPLAKNIQYF TGTGCCAGCAGCCAAGAAGGGGGGCCACTAGCCAAAAACATTCAGTACTTC
. TRBJ1-2 . TRBV19 CASSLGFYGYTF TGTGCCAGTAGTTTGGGGTTCTATGGCTACACCTTC
TRBD1 TRBJ1-1 . TRBV6-5 CASSYSIGTAPSF TGTGCCAGCAGTTACTCGATAGGGACAGCTCCTTCCTTT
. TRBJ1-1 . TRBV21-1 CASSKGRKGNTEAFF TGTGCCAGCAGCAAAGGGAGGAAAGGGAACACTGAAGCTTTCTTT
. TRBJ2-3 . TRBV29-1 CSSRSPQSTDTQYF TGCAGCTCTCGCAGCCCCCAAAGCACAGATACGCAGTATTTT
TRBD1 TRBJ1-2 few TRBV2 CASRKDREANYGYTF TGTGCCAGCAGGAAGGACAGGGAAGCTAACTATGGCTACACCTTC
. TRBJ2-5 . TRBV18 CASSPPTRETQYF TGTGCCAGCTCACCACCAACCCGGGAGACCCAGTACTTC
. TRBJ2-7 . TRBV7-8 CASSLWTSRREQYF TGTGCCAGCAGCTTATGGACGTCTCGGCGCGAGCAGTACTTC
TRBD1 TRBJ1-4 once TRBV5-5 CASSSDGTGDEKLFF TGTGCCAGCAGCTCTGACGGGACAGGGGATGAAAAACTGTTTTTT
. TRBJ1-6 few TRBV6-5 CASSPTLQGTLHF TGTGCCAGCAGTCCGACCCTCCAGGGAACCCTCCACTTT
TRBD2 TRBJ2-5 . TRBV25-1 CASSMAGGLVETQYF TGTGCCAGCAGTATGGCGGGGGGACTCGTAGAGACCCAGTACTTC
. TRBJ2-3 . TRBV2 CASSRTLTDTQYF TGTGCCAGCAGCAGGACCCTCACAGATACGCAGTATTTT
. TRBJ1-2 . TRBV28 CASSLFGYGYTF TGTGCCAGCAGTTTATTTGGCTATGGCTACACCTTC
. TRBJ2-1 . TRBV11-2 CASSPIRTSLYNEQFF TGTGCCAGCAGCCCGATTAGGACCTCTCTCTACAATGAGCAGTTCTTC
. TRBJ2-7 . TRBV4-1 CASSQGGKTGEQYF TGCGCCAGCAGCCAAGGGGGGAAGACTGGGGAGCAGTACTTC
TRBD2 TRBJ2-5 . TRBV4-1 CASSQVGLAGSSETQYF TGCGCCAGCAGCCAAGTTGGCCTAGCGGGGTCATCAGAGACCCAGTACTTC